This TCR beta chain was captured by sequencing in a study of cytomegalovirus exposure and HLA in healthy donors (dated by TCRdb to the late 2010s). With respect to the entire study: According to an earlier analysis of 587 of the donors, 150 million to 200 million T cells yielded 90 million to 140 million unique TCR beta sequences and around 280 Gb of sequence data. About 310 gigabases of sequencing data and tens of millions of unique TCR sequences were included in an early release covering about 700 HLA-typed donors. Of the roughly 400 genotyped donors, 80% to 90% were placed in the genetic ancestry cluster associated with self-reported Caucasian donors. The study aimed to test whether cataloging public T cell receptors could reveal signatures of past pathogen exposure. The T cell repertoires of 550 to 850 subjects were profiled by immunosequencing and related to cytomegalovirus serostatus. Besides the first cohort of around 670 subjects, a separate validation cohort made up of 95 to 150 different subjects was used. The study combined high-throughput TCR immunosequencing, statistical association of individual TCRs with disease status, and machine learning to predict cytomegalovirus infection status. A later analysis re-analyzed previously published TCR beta repertoires from 550 to 700 donors and added high-resolution HLA genotyping to study TCR occurrence patterns. In the later analysis, no new phenotypic data were used to find candidate immune exposures; instead, reliance was placed on TCR beta sequences and their occurrence across donors. In an earlier analysis of more than 550 of the donors, high-throughput TCR beta sequencing was used to judge whether each TCR beta V gene segment behaved as functional or pseudogenic. Donor age, sex, ethnicity and CMV serostatus were collected together with the repertoire data. A later genetic analysis took genome-wide SNP genotypes for about 55% of the 666 donors and used that subset as a discovery cohort. All discovery cohort repertoires had been generated using a single sequencing platform. HLA typing covered class I and class II loci at four-digit resolution. Typing coverage differed by locus: A, B, C, DRB1 and DQB1 were typed in about 620-640 donors, DQA1 in about 500, DPA1 in over 600, and DPB1 in just under 490. Roughly five DR-DQ haplotypes were handled as single units for association and clustering, since linkage in the cohort was strong. Across roughly 420 genotyped donors of the cohort, an average of 235,054 unique TCR beta nucleotide sequences per donor were sequenced, and around 20% of those sequences were non-productive. The paper's findings and limits, for the study overall: HLA typing was unavailable for some donors at each locus, so association tests used only the typed subset. A further reported finding was that TCR beta sequences accurately predicted the HLA-A and HLA-B alleles for most subjects in the first cohort. A later genetic analysis associated a missense DCLRE1C variant with V-gene and J-gene trimming of TCR beta chains, and an independent cohort replicated the association. Sequencing depth was assumed to be roughly uniform across donors in the presence/absence analyses, though that assumption may not hold. A cluster of highly shared sequence variants was judged likely to be a technical artifact of the sequencing pipeline. Broadly in line with IMGT annotations, most TCR beta V segments showed up in productive rearrangements about 90% or about 30% of the time in an earlier analysis of about 500 of the donors. In a later analysis, TCR association rates were found to vary across HLA loci, with the most associated TCRs seen for DRB1 alleles and the fewest for HLA-C alleles. According to a later analysis, parvovirus B19, influenza, CMV and Epstein-Barr virus appeared linked to several top co-occurrence clusters. In both the original and validation cohorts, the classifier was reported to diagnose cytomegalovirus status with high specificity and sensitivity. According to a later genetic analysis, donors in an Asian-associated ancestry cluster had fewer N-insertions in productive TCRs than the approximately 650-donor mean. When HLA alleles, especially DR and DQ, strongly co-occurred, attributing TCR associations to individual alleles was difficult. Because the 87-base-pair reads could not distinguish some IMGT-functional V segments, including TRBV6-2 and TRBV6-3, those segments were excluded. According to the authors, the approach could potentially be generalized to other disease states and immunological phenotypes. Compared with equally common non-associated chains, HLA-associated TCR beta chains in a later analysis were more clonally expanded and had lower generation probabilities. In vitro tests confirmed that three of the cytomegalovirus-associated TCR beta chains recognize cytomegalovirus antigens. The earlier analysis of fewer than 750 of the donors excluded roughly 17 rarely observed V segments, including chromosome 9 orphons, because counts were too low. The study gave a list of roughly 150 TCR beta chains associated with cytomegalovirus. At a false discovery rate of 0.05, a later analysis linked 16,951 TCR beta sequences to specific HLA alleles. Linkage disequilibrium might explain the correlated functional status among segregating V segments, but an unknown experimental factor could not be excluded. According to a later analysis, most CMV-associated TCR beta chains appeared to be HLA-restricted, and the HLA associations seemed to be driven largely by CMV exposure. For the cohort, immune exposure information was limited to CMV serostatus. Most TCR sequences were observed very rarely across donors, whereas some public TCRs were present in many individuals. The cohort was sequenced for TCR beta chains only, and without alpha or paired-chain data the features that could be detected were limited.

Library creation used the immunoSEQ multiplex PCR assay. For the multiplex PCR, a mixture combining 60 forward primers for TCR Vbeta segments and 13 reverse primers for TCR Jbeta segments was used. The CDR3 region of rearranged TCR beta genes was amplified from genomic DNA by a multiplex PCR assay. Amplified TCR beta libraries were sequenced as 87-base-pair reads on the Illumina HiSeq System. The paper's data handling went like this. In a later analysis, some 80 million unique TCR beta chains were counted across the 500 to 700 repertoires, and some 10 million of these chains were shared by at least two donors. Raw reads were error-corrected and collapsed into unique sequences with a nearest-neighbor algorithm that merged closely related sequences to remove PCR and sequencing errors. Alignment of CDR3 sequences to IMGT reference sequences was used to assign V, D and J gene segments. For a sequence to be retained, a match of at least six nucleotides was required to both a V gene segment and a J gene segment. A rearrangement was called productive if the CDR3 had no stop codons and remained in frame with V and J, and every other rearrangement was called non-productive. Following IMGT convention, CDR3 was defined as the stretch from the second conserved V-encoded cysteine to the conserved J-encoded phenylalanine. Sequences without an unambiguous match to a single V gene segment were excluded from the earlier analysis of almost 600 of the donors. An earlier analysis of about 600 of the donors called V segments functional above 56.7% productive rearrangements and segregating when the between-donor standard deviation exceeded 5%. A statistical classification framework was developed to diagnose cytomegalovirus status using the catalog of TCR beta chain sequences. In a later analysis, V and J genes were assigned by comparing TCR nucleotide sequences against IMGT/GENE-DB human TR gene sequences. The TCRdist pipeline was used in a later analysis to assign CDR3 sequences and most-parsimonious VDJ recombination scenarios. In a later analysis, each TCR beta chain was defined by its CDR3 amino acid sequence together with its V-gene family, and reads without a unique V-gene family were excluded. As a way to deal with suspected cross-contamination and a sequencing artifact, a later analysis dropped 450 to 600 nucleotide sequences that were highly shared and had low generation probability. In a later analysis, a clonal expansion index was calculated for each public chain from normalized within-repertoire ranks of inferred template counts. A later analysis computed generation probabilities with a VDJ recombination model fitted to out-of-frame rearrangements, and checked the results against IGoR. A later analysis scored TCR-TCR, TCR-HLA and TCR-CMV co-occurrence with hypergeometric tests, applying a repertoire-size bias correction to TCR pairs. In a later analysis, false discovery rates were estimated by permuting HLA or CMV assignments 20 times. In a later analysis, co-occurring TCRs were grouped with DBSCAN, and TCRdist sequence similarity was added when clustering was performed within HLA-allele-positive subsets. Repertoires with fewer than 30,000 or more than 120,000 public chains, plus five repertoires with anomalous nucleotide sharing, were excluded from co-occurrence clustering. Entries here come from immuneACCESS through TCRdb and include only in-frame sequences with V and J called. Some clones fail to appear in such tables; in the studies checked, an unresolved V gene covers under half of the shortfall, and the cause of the remainder is unknown. The D gene and trimming were derived from the DNA, and the V and J assignments and clone size from that table. This sample gives fewer than 250,000 clones in total; just under 75% of them show up just once. The ten largest clones capture about 4.8% of the sample.

A remark on this clone: The target of this receptor is not known. No much larger clone exists at a distance of one base, and base qualities are not known.

The V end gives up 6 bases and the J end 2 bases, leaving 4 bases in the junction not matched to a gene. From the germline V gene, CDR1 is SGHAT and CDR2 is FQNNGV. The cysteine opens and the phenylalanine closes a CDR3 of 14 amino acids. Only CDR3 DNA remains: 42 bases, in frame from the first base. The cohort was made up of 666 healthy bone marrow donors. Cohort members were all nominally healthy when sampled, although unrecorded immune exposures were likely present. The donor tested CMV seropositive, placing the donor among the 290 or so seropositive members of the cohort. Every donor gave a peripheral blood sample, and the peripheral blood mononuclear cells from that sample were used for TCR beta sequencing. The Qiagen DNeasy Blood Extraction Kit was used to extract genomic DNA from the blood cell samples.

The sequence was obtained from a man aged 25-40 years in good health and CMV-seropositive. The specimen was PBMCs. The chain is assembled from TRBV11-2 and TRBJ1-2, with 9 bases in between that match TRBD1. The CDR3 sequence is CASSTGGGNYGYTF. The sequenced DNA is TGTGCCAGCAGTACAGGGGGCGGGAACTATGGCTACACCTTC.